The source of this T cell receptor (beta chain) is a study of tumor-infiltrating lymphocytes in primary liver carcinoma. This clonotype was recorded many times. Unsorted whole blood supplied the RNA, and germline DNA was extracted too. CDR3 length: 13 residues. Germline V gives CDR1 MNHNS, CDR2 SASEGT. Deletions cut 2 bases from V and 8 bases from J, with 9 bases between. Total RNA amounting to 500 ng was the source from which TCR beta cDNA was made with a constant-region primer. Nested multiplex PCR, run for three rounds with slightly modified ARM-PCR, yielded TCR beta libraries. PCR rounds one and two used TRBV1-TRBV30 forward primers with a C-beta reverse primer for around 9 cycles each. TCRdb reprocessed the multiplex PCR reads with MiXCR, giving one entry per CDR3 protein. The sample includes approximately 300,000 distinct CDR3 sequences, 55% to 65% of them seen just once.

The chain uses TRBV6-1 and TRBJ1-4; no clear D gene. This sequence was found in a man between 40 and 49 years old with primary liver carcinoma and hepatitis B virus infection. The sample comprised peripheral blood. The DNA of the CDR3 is TGTGCCAGCAGTGAACAACCGGAGGAAAAACTGTTTTTT. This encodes CASSEQPEEKLFF.